A selection of T cell receptor beta chains follows, all from one sample in a study of T cells after yellow fever vaccination. Via MiXCR, TCRdb re-called the 5' RACE reads, giving one row per CDR3 protein. The data contain 400,000 or so distinct CDR3 sequences, around a sixth of them singletons. This sample comprised PBMCs, obtained before the yellow fever booster vaccination. Receptor source: a man aged 18-30 years who received the YFV17D yellow fever vaccine. Each CDR3 is given with its conserved first and last residue. The D gene is left open where the match is weak. Size tells how often a clone was seen (once, few, many) or the class of an expanded clone, and some rows leave it out.

TRBV20-1	.	TRBJ2-3	.	TGCGGGACCCGACTGGCCGCTACAGATACGCAGTATTTT	CGTRLAATDTQYF
TRBV4-3	TRBD1	TRBJ1-1	.	TGCGCCAGCAGCCAGATGAGGGGGACAGGAAACACTGAAGCTTTCTTT	CASSQMRGTGNTEAFF
TRBV28	.	TRBJ1-5	.	TGTGCCAGCATGACAGGAGGTCAGCCCCAGCATTTT	CASMTGGQPQHF
TRBV4-3	.	TRBJ1-2	few	TGCGCCAGCAGCCAAGAGGGGGAGAGGTATGGCTACACCTTC	CASSQEGERYGYTF
TRBV27	TRBD1	TRBJ2-1	.	TGTGCCAGCAGTTTGACAGGGGTGAGCAATGAGCAGTTCTTC	CASSLTGVSNEQFF
TRBV4-2	TRBD2	TRBJ2-3	.	TGTGCCAGCAGCCACCTCATAGCGGGGGGGCAAGATACGCAGTATTTT	CASSHLIAGGQDTQYF
TRBV28	.	TRBJ1-1	.	TGTGCCAGCAGTTTACAACCCAATGGGGGTGAAGCTTTCTTT	CASSLQPNGGEAFF
TRBV20-1	.	TRBJ1-2	.	TGCAGTGCTAAATCACCGGACAGCTTTTCCTATGGCTACACCTTC	CSAKSPDSFSYGYTF
TRBV13	.	TRBJ2-6	.	TGTGCCAGCAGCTTCGAGGCCTCTGGGGCCAACGTCCTGACTTTC	CASSFEASGANVLTF
TRBV7-3	.	TRBJ1-1	.	TGTGCCAGCAGCTTTGCCGGGGGTAGCACTGAAGCTTTCTTT	CASSFAGGSTEAFF
TRBV4-1	.	TRBJ1-5	.	TGCGCCAGCAGCCAAGTATGGTCCCGGCCCCAGCATTTT	CASSQVWSRPQHF
TRBV7-9	.	TRBJ1-1	.	TGTTTATCCGGCGGTCTGAACACTGAAGCTTTCTTT	CLSGGLNTEAFF
TRBV4-3	.	TRBJ1-1	.	TGCGCCAGCAGCCAATGGGCGAGCAGATCGAACACTGAAGCTTTCTTT	CASSQWASRSNTEAFF
TRBV4-2	TRBD2	TRBJ2-2	.	TGTGCCAGCAGCCTCGTGGGGGGGGGAGGCACCGGGGAGCTGTTTTTT	CASSLVGGGGTGELFF
TRBV9	TRBD2	TRBJ2-1	few	TGTGCCAGCAGCGTAGCTCCGGGGGGGAATGAGCAGTTCTTC	CASSVAPGGNEQFF
TRBV27	.	TRBJ1-5	.	TGTGCCAGCAGTTTGTCGCAGGGAGGGCATCAGCCCCAGCATTTT	CASSLSQGGHQPQHF
TRBV20-1	TRBD2	TRBJ2-3	few	TGCAGTGCTAGAGGAGGACTAGCGGGGGGCACAGATACGCAGTATTTT	CSARGGLAGGTDTQYF
TRBV28	TRBD1	TRBJ2-7	.	TGTGCCAGCAGTTTGCCCGGACAGGGGATCTACGAGCAGTACTTC	CASSLPGQGIYEQYF
TRBV27	.	TRBJ2-1	.	TGTGCCAGCAGTAGAATGCCAGGCAGTGAGCAGTTCTTC	CASSRMPGSEQFF
TRBV7-2	TRBD1	TRBJ1-2	many	TGTGCCAGCAGCTTAGGTGGGGACAGGGGGTCCGGCTACACCTTC	CASSLGGDRGSGYTF
TRBV4-1	.	TRBJ1-1	.	TGCGCCAGCAGCCAGTCTCCCTTGAACACTGAAGCTTTCTTT	CASSQSPLNTEAFF
TRBV11-2	.	TRBJ2-7	few	TGTGCCAGCAGCTTAGGGGCGGGGACCACTGTATACGAGCAGTACTTC	CASSLGAGTTVYEQYF
TRBV7-7	.	TRBJ2-7	few	TGTGCCAGCAGCTTATCGGTTAAACAGGGCGACGAGCAGTACTTC	CASSLSVKQGDEQYF
TRBV5-1	TRBD2	TRBJ2-5	.	TGCGCCAGCAGCCAGCGGGGGCGGGGAGAGACCCAGTACTTC	CASSQRGRGETQYF
TRBV14	.	TRBJ2-1	few	TGTGCCAGCAGCCAAGTTGGGGTGAGCTCCTACAATGAGCAGTTCTTC	CASSQVGVSSYNEQFF
TRBV7-9	.	TRBJ2-1	.	TGTGCCAGCAGCTTAGCCGGGCTGGATGACTACAATGAGCAGTTCTTC	CASSLAGLDDYNEQFF
TRBV4-3	.	TRBJ2-5	.	TGCGCCAGCAGCCAAGATTTCTCACAAGAGACCCAGTACTTC	CASSQDFSQETQYF
TRBV5-1	TRBD2	TRBJ2-3	few	TGCGCCAGCAGCTTGGGACTAGCCGGAGGGGATACGCAGTATTTT	CASSLGLAGGDTQYF
TRBV20-1	.	TRBJ2-5	few	TGCAGTGCTCGGACAGAGCCCCAAGAGACCCAGTACTTC	CSARTEPQETQYF
TRBV5-1	.	TRBJ1-1	few	TGCGCCAGCAGCGTTACAGGGTCTGCCAACACTGAAGCTTTCTTT	CASSVTGSANTEAFF
TRBV15	TRBD2	TRBJ2-1	.	TGTGCCACCAGCACTTTTGGCGGGGGGAGCTCCTACAATGAGCAGTTCTTC	CATSTFGGGSSYNEQFF
TRBV5-1	.	TRBJ2-2	.	TGCGCCAGCAGCTTGGTGGACCTGACCGGGGAGCTGTTTTTT	CASSLVDLTGELFF
TRBV30	.	TRBJ2-1	.	TGTGCCTGGAGTCTATTCGATGAGCAGTTCTTC	CAWSLFDEQFF
TRBV4-1	.	TRBJ2-5	few	TGCGCCAGCAGCCAAGAAAGGGGCAGACGGGAGACCCAGTACTTC	CASSQERGRRETQYF
TRBV6-5	.	TRBJ2-1	.	TGTGCCAGCCCCCCGCCCGAGTCACTACCCTACAATGAGCAGTTCTTC	CASPPPESLPYNEQFF
TRBV7-8	.	TRBJ1-3	few	TGTGCCAGCAGCCGTACATCTGGTGTCTCTGGAAACACCATATATTTT	CASSRTSGVSGNTIYF
TRBV19	.	TRBJ2-3	.	TGTGCCAGTAGTCCCGGCTCCCTATTTTACACAGATACGCAGTATTTT	CASSPGSLFYTDTQYF
TRBV12-3/TRBV12-4	.	TRBJ2-2	many	TGTGCCAGCAGTTTAAGGTCCGGGTACACCGGGGAGCTGTTTTTT	CASSLRSGYTGELFF
TRBV20-1	TRBD2	TRBJ2-1	.	TGCAGTGCTAGGCAGCGGGGGCCCTACAATGAGCAGTTCTTC	CSARQRGPYNEQFF
TRBV5-1	.	TRBJ1-5	few	TGCGCCAGCAGCGCCGAGGGCAATCAGCCCCAGCATTTT	CASSAEGNQPQHF
TRBV12-3/TRBV12-4	.	TRBJ1-6	.	TGTGCCAGCAGTTCTACAGGGAACAATTCACCCCTCCACTTT	CASSSTGNNSPLHF
TRBV4-3	TRBD2	TRBJ2-5	.	TGCGCCAGCAGCCAGGGGACTACACCCCAAGAGACCCAGTACTTC	CASSQGTTPQETQYF
TRBV6-2/TRBV6-3	TRBD1	TRBJ1-1	.	TGTGCCAGCAGGACAGGGGGGCACACTGAAGCTTTCTTT	CASRTGGHTEAFF
TRBV18	.	TRBJ1-6	.	TGTGCCAGCTCACTCAACGAGCATCCTTCACCCCTCCACTTT	CASSLNEHPSPLHF
TRBV10-2	TRBD1	TRBJ2-7	.	TGCGCCAGCAGTGAGTCTATCGTTAGGACAGGGGACGAGCAGTACTTC	CASSESIVRTGDEQYF
TRBV5-6	TRBD1	TRBJ2-1	.	TGTGCCAGCAGCTTGTTTGCCGGGACAGGGTCGAAGAATGAGCAGTTCTTC	CASSLFAGTGSKNEQFF